This TCR beta chain was retrieved from a study of immune characteristics of hereditary and idiopathic chronic pancreatitis. Bulk pancreas tissue, not sorted T cells, supplied the genomic DNA for TCR beta sequencing. This CDR3 comprises 17 residues. Per germline, CDR1 SEHNR and CDR2 FQNEAQ (reference sequence). Trimming removed 4 bases from V and 4 bases from J, with 23 bases in between. Data came from immunoSEQ multiplex PCR; TCRdb stores just in-frame clones and leaves some out. The sample has hundreds of clones; 63% are singletons. The sample consisted of pancreas tissue. This chain connects TRBV7-9 to TRBJ2-7, with D possibly TRBD1 on 5 matching bases. The sequence was obtained from a human donor who was a deceased organ donor serving as a healthy control. The CDR3 spells CASSSTAERQGGYEQYF. CDR3 DNA: TGTGCCAGCAGCTCCACCGCGGAACGTCAGGGTGGGTACGAGCAGTACTTC.